This is a list of T cell receptor beta chains from one sample in a study of T cell responses to AZD1222 COVID-19 vaccine. Profiled with immunoSEQ multiplex PCR; TCRdb holds only in-frame clones, not every one. Among 95,000 to 150,000 clones listed, roughly 89% were seen once. The material sequenced was peripheral blood, taken on day 0 of AZD1222 vaccination. These receptors originate from an adult in good health. CDR3s include the opening cysteine and the closing phenylalanine or tryptophan. A D gene is named only where the DNA matches it firmly. Some rows mark clone size as missing; the rest say once, few, many or name a class of expanded clone.

J gene	D gene	clone size	V gene	CDR3 protein	CDR3 DNA
TRBJ1-4	TRBD1	-	TRBV28	CASRQGVDEKLFF	TGTGCCAGCAGACAGGGGGTAGACGAAAAACTGTTTTTT
TRBJ1-5	-	once	TRBV7-9	CASSDTRLNSNQPQHF	TGTGCCAGCAGCGACACCCGACTAAATAGCAATCAGCCCCAGCATTTT
TRBJ2-7	TRBD1	once	TRBV5-1	CASSPRGLGQGDEQYF	TGCGCCAGCAGCCCCCGAGGTTTGGGACAGGGAGACGAGCAGTACTTC
TRBJ1-1	-	-	TRBV18	CASSQLNTEAFF	TGTGCCAGCTCTCAATTGAACACTGAAGCTTTCTTT
TRBJ1-2	TRBD1	-	TRBV27	CASSLSGTGLGYTF	TGTGCCAGCAGTTTATCGGGGACAGGTTTAGGCTACACCTTC
TRBJ1-2	-	-	TRBV28	CASSLGPYGYTF	TGTGCCAGCAGCCTTGGGCCCTATGGCTACACCTTC
TRBJ2-3	-	once	TRBV6-6	CASSYSRADTQYF	TGTGCCAGCAGTTACTCGCGCGCAGATACGCAGTATTTT
TRBJ2-1	TRBD2	-	TRBV28	CASSLWREGLYNEQFF	TGTGCCAGCAGTTTATGGCGGGAGGGCCTCTACAATGAGCAGTTCTTC
TRBJ1-2	-	-	TRBV30	CAWSLQLRFNYGYTF	TGTGCCTGGAGCCTCCAGTTGCGTTTTAACTATGGCTACACCTTC
TRBJ2-3	-	few	TRBV30	CAWSVLGLGTDTQYF	TGTGCCTGGAGTGTATTAGGGTTGGGCACAGATACGCAGTATTTT
TRBJ2-2	-	-	TRBV2	CASRGDLGTGELFF	TGTGCCAGCAGAGGGGACCTAGGGACCGGGGAGCTGTTTTTT
TRBJ2-1	TRBD1	-	TRBV30	CAWSIGTGYEQFF	TGTGCCTGGAGCATAGGGACAGGGTATGAGCAGTTCTTC
TRBJ1-5	-	-	TRBV30	CAWSRGAYSNQPQHF	TGTGCCTGGAGTAGGGGGGCATATAGCAATCAGCCCCAGCATTTT
TRBJ1-3	-	few	TRBV7-9	CASSLVAGNTIYF	TGTGCCAGCAGCTTAGTGGCGGGAAACACCATATATTTT
TRBJ2-2	-	-	TRBV21-1	CASTPGQTGSTGELFF	TGTGCCAGCACCCCGGGACAGACTGGGAGCACCGGGGAGCTGTTTTTT
TRBJ1-1	-	once	TRBV28	CAVGGRMRTEAFF	TGTGCCGTGGGGGGGCGAATGCGCACTGAAGCTTTCTTT
TRBJ1-2	-	once	TRBV6-4	CASTPEGTGRYSYTF	TGTGCCAGCACACCGGAGGGAACAGGTCGGTATAGCTACACCTTC
TRBJ1-5	TRBD1	-	TRBV7-9	CASSLGQGSNQPQHF	TGTGCCAGCAGCTTAGGACAGGGCTCCAATCAGCCCCAGCATTTT
TRBJ2-7	-	-	TRBV5-1	CASSPWTESYEQYF	TGCGCCAGCAGCCCATGGACAGAATCCTACGAGCAGTACTTC
TRBJ1-1	-	-	TRBV7-2	CASSLVSGGTEAFF	TGTGCCAGCAGCTTAGTGTCGGGGGGCACTGAAGCTTTCTTT
TRBJ2-1	TRBD1	-	TRBV10-2	CASHSRGWDNEQFF	TGCGCCAGCCACTCCAGGGGGTGGGACAATGAGCAGTTCTTC
TRBJ1-5	TRBD1	-	TRBV5-6	CASSGTGSSNQPQHF	TGTGCCAGCAGCGGGACAGGATCTAGCAATCAGCCCCAGCATTTT
TRBJ1-2	-	once	TRBV5-1	CASSSALLTGLYGYTF	TGCGCCAGCAGCTCTGCTCTCTTAACAGGGCTATATGGCTACACCTTC
TRBJ2-1	-	-	TRBV7-9	CASSPRGETYNEQFF	TGTGCCAGCAGCCCGCGGGGCGAAACCTACAATGAGCAGTTCTTC
TRBJ1-6	TRBD1	once	TRBV3-1/TRBV3-2	CASSQAWDRENSPLHF	TGTGCCAGCAGCCAGGCCTGGGACAGGGAGAATTCACCCCTCCACTTT
TRBJ1-1	-	-	TRBV5-6	CASSLADFRGNEAFF	TGTGCCAGCAGCTTGGCCGATTTCCGGGGAAATGAAGCTTTCTTT
TRBJ1-3	-	-	TRBV23-1	CASSQYRNTIYF	TGCGCCAGCAGTCAGTACAGGAACACCATATATTTT
TRBJ2-2	TRBD2	-	TRBV19	CASILAGGTGELFF	TGTGCCAGTATTCTAGCGGGCGGTACCGGGGAGCTGTTTTTT
TRBJ1-2	-	-	TRBV14	CASSQVRGNYGYTF	TGTGCCAGCAGCCAAGTACGGGGGAACTATGGCTACACCTTC
TRBJ2-2	-	few	TRBV6-6	CASSYSGLNGELFF	TGTGCCAGCAGTTACTCGGGACTGAACGGGGAGCTGTTTTTT
TRBJ2-7	TRBD1	once	TRBV18	CASSPGTGTYEQYF	TGTGCCAGCTCGCCCGGGACAGGAACCTACGAGCAGTACTTC
TRBJ2-7	TRBD2	-	TRBV9	CASSEGTGGIYEQYF	TGTGCCAGCAGCGAGGGGACGGGAGGGATATACGAGCAGTACTTC
TRBJ2-1	TRBD2	-	TRBV10-2	CASSDTSGYNEQFF	TGCGCCAGCAGTGATACTAGCGGCTACAATGAGCAGTTCTTC
TRBJ2-5	TRBD2	-	TRBV18	CASLSGGTLTGQYF	TGTGCCAGTTTGAGCGGGGGTACCCTCACGGGACAGTACTTC
TRBJ2-1	-	few	TRBV11-2	CASSLSQNEQFF	TGTGCCAGCAGCTTGTCCCAGAATGAGCAGTTCTTC
TRBJ2-1	-	-	TRBV5-4	CASSLIFRNYNEQFF	TGTGCCAGCAGCTTGATATTCCGGAACTACAATGAGCAGTTCTTC
TRBJ2-1	TRBD1	-	TRBV24-1	CATSDPTGTGVAGEQFF	TGTGCCACCAGTGATCCCACCGGGACAGGGGTTGCCGGTGAGCAGTTCTTC
TRBJ1-5	-	-	TRBV6-6	CASSLTVYVSNQPQHF	TGTGCCAGCAGTCTGACGGTTTATGTCAGCAATCAGCCCCAGCATTTT
TRBJ1-5	-	once	TRBV29-1	CSVERSNQPQHF	TGCAGCGTTGAGAGGAGCAATCAGCCCCAGCATTTT
TRBJ1-4	-	-	TRBV5-1	CASNQGTNEKLFF	TGCGCCAGCAATCAGGGTACTAATGAAAAACTGTTTTTT
TRBJ2-2	-	-	TRBV18	CASSPPNPQGNTGELFF	TGTGCCAGCTCACCACCGAATCCACAGGGTAACACCGGGGAGCTGTTTTTT
TRBJ1-2	-	-	TRBV6-5	CASSTGRTLNYGYTF	TGTGCCAGCAGTACCGGGAGGACCTTAAACTATGGCTACACCTTC
TRBJ1-3	-	-	TRBV7-3	CASSLMGRNSGNTIYF	TGTGCCAGCAGCTTAATGGGCAGGAACTCTGGAAACACCATATATTTT
TRBJ1-1	-	-	TRBV9	CASGKGNTEAFF	TGTGCCAGCGGGAAGGGGAACACTGAAGCTTTCTTT
TRBJ2-7	-	-	TRBV15	CATSRVSLSGYAYEQYF	TGTGCCACCAGCAGAGTTAGCCTAAGCGGTTATGCCTACGAGCAGTACTTC
TRBJ2-7	TRBD1	-	TRBV28	CASSLLTSGTGSYEQYF	TGTGCCAGCAGCCTCCTAACTTCCGGGACAGGGTCCTACGAGCAGTACTTC
TRBJ1-2	-	-	TRBV2	CASSGGQGPGPNYGYTF	TGTGCCAGCAGTGGGGGTCAGGGGCCGGGGCCTAACTATGGCTACACCTTC
TRBJ1-2	-	-	TRBV19	CASRPVSDTWFGYTF	TGTGCCAGTAGACCGGTATCGGACACATGGTTCGGCTACACCTTC
TRBJ2-7	-	-	TRBV2	CASSETGSTTYEQYF	TGTGCCAGCAGTGAAACCGGTTCCACCACCTACGAGCAGTACTTC
TRBJ1-1	-	-	TRBV2	CVSSERVLATEAFF	TGTGTCAGCAGTGAACGGGTCTTAGCGACTGAAGCTTTCTTT
TRBJ1-5	-	-	TRBV6-5	CASRTDQPQHF	TGTGCCAGCAGAACGGATCAGCCCCAGCATTTT
TRBJ2-5	TRBD2	-	TRBV5-1	CASSSGLAGSETQYF	TGCGCCAGCAGCTCGGGACTAGCGGGATCAGAGACCCAGTACTTC
TRBJ2-1	-	once	TRBV5-4	CASSLEVNEQFF	TGTGCCAGCAGCTTGGAGGTCAATGAGCAGTTCTTC
TRBJ2-5	-	-	TRBV11-2	CASSLGRGVQETQYF	TGTGCCAGCAGCTTAGGTAGGGGGGTACAAGAGACCCAGTACTTC
TRBJ1-2	-	-	TRBV6-2/TRBV6-3	CASSYEARGGYTF	TGTGCCAGCAGTTACGAGGCGAGGGGTGGCTACACCTTC
TRBJ1-2	-	-	TRBV7-9	CASSPGYSGYTF	TGTGCCAGCAGCCCAGGGTACAGTGGCTACACCTTC
TRBJ2-6	-	-	TRBV3-1/TRBV3-2	CASSQAGISGANVLTF	TGTGCCAGCAGCCAAGCAGGGATTTCTGGGGCCAACGTCCTGACTTTC